This T cell receptor (beta chain) appears in the sequencing data of a study of T cells in Graves' hyperthyroidism and ophthalmopathy. Ophthalmopathy cases scored 3 or more on the Clinical Activity Score and 4 or more on NOSPECS grade, with duration below 3 months. Thyroid ultrasound, orbital computed tomography, clinical symptoms, and serum thyroxine and TRAb underpinned diagnoses. The PBMCs had their origin in less than 13 ml of fresh peripheral blood. This clonotype was detected many times. Being one base from a much bigger clone, this may be a read error. This CDR3 region has 15 residues. CDR1 and CDR2 (germline): DFQATT, SNEGSKA (reference sequence). Amplification yielded TCR beta CDR3 regions, with RNA transcripts as the source. Using the HTBI primer set, a first-round RT-PCR was run on the TCR CDR3. TCRdb reanalysed the multiplex PCR reads using MiXCR and keeps one entry per CDR3 protein. The repertoire holds about 600,000 distinct CDR3 sequences, 14% seen once, with approximately 6.4% in the top ten.

V gene TRBV20-1 combines with J gene TRBJ2-7; TRBD2 aligns across 7 bases. The source material was blood. This receptor was identified in a woman younger than 35 with Graves' ophthalmopathy. CDR3: CSALSWRENIYGQYF. The DNA of the CDR3 is TGCAGTGCCCTAAGCTGGCGGGAGAATATCTACGGGCAGTACTTC.